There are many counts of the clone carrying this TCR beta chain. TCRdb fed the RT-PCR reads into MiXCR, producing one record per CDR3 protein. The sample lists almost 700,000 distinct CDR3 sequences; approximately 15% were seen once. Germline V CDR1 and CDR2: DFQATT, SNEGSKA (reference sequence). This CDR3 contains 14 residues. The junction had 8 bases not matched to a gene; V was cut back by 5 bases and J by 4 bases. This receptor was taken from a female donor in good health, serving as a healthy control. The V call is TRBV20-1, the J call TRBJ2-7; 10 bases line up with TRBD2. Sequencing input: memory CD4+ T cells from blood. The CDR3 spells CSAPSGRAMYEQYF. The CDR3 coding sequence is TGCAGTGCTCCGAGCGGGAGGGCCATGTACGAGCAGTACTTC.